Each of the 12 T cell receptor beta chains below was sequenced from the same sample in a study of blood T cell repertoires in COVID-19. TCRdb's table, derived via immunoSEQ multiplex PCR, lists solely in-frame clones and lacks some. The sample comprises 380,000 or so clones, 81% of which are singletons, and more than 0.95% rests with the top ten. Sequencing was performed on peripheral blood. All receptors derive from a human donor with acute or convalescent COVID-19. The donor label of this sample is uncertain.

V is TRBV29-1 and J is TRBJ2-1, with TRBD2 matching 11 bases. This CDR3 contains 16 residues. V lost 0 bases to trimming and J lost 7 bases; unmatched junction nucleotides: 8. Germline lookup yields CDR1 SQVTM and CDR2 ANQGSEA. The CDR3 loop is CSVEEGASGRTNEQFF. The CDR3 DNA is TGCAGCGTTGAAGAGGGTGCTAGCGGGAGGACGAATGAGCAGTTCTTC.

V is TRBV5-4 and J is TRBJ2-1, with 12 positions matching TRBD2. Unmatched junction bases numbered 1, after V lost 4 bases and J lost 2 bases. Germline V lookup: CDR1 SGHNT, CDR2 YYREEE (reference sequence). The CDR3 has 15 amino acids. CDR3 region: CASSRTSGAYNEQFF. CDR3 DNA sequence: TGTGCCAGCAGCCGGACTAGCGGGGCCTACAATGAGCAGTTCTTC.

J is TRBJ2-3 and V is TRBV27, with 7 bases lining up with TRBD2. The CDR3 contains 15 residues. The ends lost 6 bases at V and 0 bases at J; junction bases unmatched: 6. Germline V gene sequence: CDR1 MNHEY, CDR2 SMNVEV (reference sequence). The CDR3, as DNA: TGTGCCAGCAGAAAGACTAGCCCGAGCACAGATACGCAGTATTTT. It is translated as CASRKTSPSTDTQYF.

This chain connects TRBV5-6 to TRBJ1-3; D is uncertain. The V gene lost 2 bases and the J gene lost 7 bases, with 13 bases spanning the gap. There are 14 residues in the CDR3. Germline CDR1 and CDR2: SGHDT and YYEEEE. The CDR3 sequence: CASSFGGGQNTIYF. The CDR3 nucleotides read TGTGCCAGCAGCTTCGGTGGAGGGCAGAACACCATATATTTT.

This chain connects TRBV27 to TRBJ2-1; possible D gene TRBD2, 6 bases. Trimming took 5 bases from V and 3 from J, leaving 14 bases between them. Germline loops: CDR1 MNHEY, CDR2 SMNVEV (reference sequence). The CDR3 consists of 15 residues. The CDR3, as DNA: TGTGCCAGCAGTAGACCGGGACTTCTCTACAATGAGCAGTTCTTC. This gives the protein CASSRPGLLYNEQFF.

As regards this clone: The limits of the CDR3 on the DNA are not certain, so only TCRdb's listed CDR3 is given. The V gene is TRBV11-2, the J gene TRBJ2-3; the table names TRBD2, a call not compared with the DNA. Both ends counted, the CDR3 spans 19 residues. Germline CDR1 SGHAT, CDR2 FQNNGV. The CDR3 loop reads CAVPADAGLAGGSTDTQYF.

The V gene is TRBV12-5, the J gene TRBJ2-1; a possible D gene is TRBD1 (5 bases). With 5 bases removed from V and 4 bases from J, the gap between germline ends came to 9 bases. Germline-derived CDR1 and CDR2 are LGHNT and FRNRAP. The CDR3 contains 13 residues. CDR3 bases: TGTGCTAGTGGTGCTGACAGATACAATGAGCAGTTCTTC. This codes for CASGADRYNEQFF.

The chain recombines TRBV6-5 with TRBJ1-3; 7 bases fit TRBD1. Germline V gene lookup returns CDR1 MNHEY and CDR2 SVGAGI. The ends lost 6 bases at V and 7 bases at J; junction bases unmatched: 9. The CDR3 loop spans 14 amino acids. DNA of the CDR3: TGTGCCAGCAGACCCACAGGGGTGAAGAACACCATATATTTT. Encoded protein: CASRPTGVKNTIYF.

The chain carries TRBV6-7 and TRBJ2-2; tentative D call: TRBD1 (6 bases). TRBV6-7 carries the ORF label, with uncertain function. The CDR3 spans 15 residues. Trimming removed 6 bases from V and 5 bases from J, with 16 bases in between. The DNA for the CDR3 is TGTGCCAGCAGGGTAGTAACAGGGAGAACCGGGGAGCTGTTTTTT. Protein product: CASRVVTGRTGELFF.

The chain uses TRBV2 and TRBJ1-5, with D tentatively TRBD1 (5 bases). The germline V gene has CDR1 SNHLY and CDR2 FYNNEI. V was trimmed by 6 bases and J by 8 bases, leaving 20 bases between them. The CDR3 covers 15 residues. In DNA, the CDR3 is TGTGCCAGCAGCCGGGGGACGCAGGATTCTGAGCCCCAGCATTTT. It translates to CASSRGTQDSEPQHF.

This clone was observed a single time. The chain is built from TRBV2 and TRBJ2-1; possibly TRBD2 for D (6 bases). Trimming left V 8 bases short and J 3 bases short, with 17 bases between. The V gene's germline CDR1 is SNHLY and CDR2 FYNNEI. CDR3 length: 15 residues. The CDR3 reads CASDYSSEGYNEQFF. CDR3 nucleotides: TGTGCCAGCGACTACTCTAGCGAGGGCTACAATGAGCAGTTCTTC.

The chain combines TRBV9 with TRBJ2-3; D perhaps matches TRBD1 (5 bases). V lost 0 bases and J lost 0, with 5 bases in between. This CDR3 is built from 14 residues. Germline V gives CDR1 SGDLS, CDR2 YYNGEE. In DNA form, the CDR3 reads TGTGCCAGCAGCGTAGAGGGGAGCACAGATACGCAGTATTTT. It specifies CASSVEGSTDTQYF.